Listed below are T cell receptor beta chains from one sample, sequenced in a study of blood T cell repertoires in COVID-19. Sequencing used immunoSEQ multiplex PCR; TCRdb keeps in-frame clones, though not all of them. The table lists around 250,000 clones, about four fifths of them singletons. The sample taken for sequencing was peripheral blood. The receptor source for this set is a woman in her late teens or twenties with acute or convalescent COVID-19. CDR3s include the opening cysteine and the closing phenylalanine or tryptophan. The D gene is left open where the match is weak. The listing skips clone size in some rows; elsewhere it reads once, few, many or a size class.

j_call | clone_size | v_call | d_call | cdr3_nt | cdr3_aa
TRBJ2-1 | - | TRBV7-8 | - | TGTGCCAGCAGCTTAGGCTCGCGGGGAGAGCAGTTCTTC | CASSLGSRGEQFF
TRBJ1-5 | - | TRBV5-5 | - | TGTGCCAGCAGCTTACGGGACACGAGCAATCAGCCCCAGCATTTT | CASSLRDTSNQPQHF
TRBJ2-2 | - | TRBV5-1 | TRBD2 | TGCGCCAGCACCCTAGCGGGAGAGGGCCCCCGGGAGCTGTTTTTT | CASTLAGEGPRELFF
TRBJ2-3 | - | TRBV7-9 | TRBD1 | TGTGCCAGCAGCTCCAGGGGGCCTGACACAGATACGCAGTATTTT | CASSSRGPDTDTQYF
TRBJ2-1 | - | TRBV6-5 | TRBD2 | TGTGCCAGCAGTTACGGGCGGGAGGAGGCGTACAATGAGCAGTTCTTC | CASSYGREEAYNEQFF
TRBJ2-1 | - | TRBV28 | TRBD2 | TGTGCCAGCAGTCCCGTGGGGACTAGCGGGAGTTATGAGCAGTTCTTC | CASSPVGTSGSYEQFF
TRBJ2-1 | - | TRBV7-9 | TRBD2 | TGTGCCAGCAGCTTAGCGAGCGGGACGGGCTCCTACAATGAGCAGTTCTTC | CASSLASGTGSYNEQFF
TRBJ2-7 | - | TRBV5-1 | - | TGCGCCAGCAGCTTGGCGGCGGGCCCATACGAGCAGTACTTC | CASSLAAGPYEQYF
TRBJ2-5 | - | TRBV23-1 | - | TGCGCCAGCAGTCAGGAGCCGTACCAAGAGACCCAGTACTTC | CASSQEPYQETQYF
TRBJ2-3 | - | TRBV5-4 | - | TGTGCCAGCAGCTTGGACCTCTTTACGCGCCCACAGGATACGCAGTATTTT | CASSLDLFTRPQDTQYF
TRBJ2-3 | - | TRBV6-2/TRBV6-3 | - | TGTGCCAGCAGCCCACGGAGGAGCGCTAGCACAGATACGCAGTATTTT | CASSPRRSASTDTQYF
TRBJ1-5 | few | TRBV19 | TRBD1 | TGTGCCGTAAGGGGGCCAGGTAGCAATCAGCCCCAGCATTTT | CAVRGPGSNQPQHF
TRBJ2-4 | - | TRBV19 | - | TGTGCCAGTAAGGGACAACAGGGAGACTCTTTTCAGTACTTC | CASKGQQGDSFQYF
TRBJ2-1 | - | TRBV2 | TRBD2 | TGTGCCAGCAGCGGCGGGGCTAGCGGGAATTACAATGAGCAGTTCTTC | CASSGGASGNYNEQFF
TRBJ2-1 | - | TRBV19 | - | TGTGCCAGTAGTAACCAACAGGGGGCGCGGGGGCTAGCGGGAGCTTCGTCCTACAATGAGCAGTTCTTC | CASSNQQGARGLAGASSYNEQFF
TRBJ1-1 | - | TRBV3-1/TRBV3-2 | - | TGTGCCAGCAGCCATGAAGCCACTGAAGCTTTCTTT | CASSHEATEAFF
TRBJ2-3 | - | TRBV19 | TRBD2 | TGTGCCAGTAGTACTCTAGCGGGAGTGACAGATACGCAGTATTTT | CASSTLAGVTDTQYF
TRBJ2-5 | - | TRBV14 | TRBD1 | TGTGCCAGCAGCCAAACAGGGGTCTGGGAGACCCAGTACTTC | CASSQTGVWETQYF
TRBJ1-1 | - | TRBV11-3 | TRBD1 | TGTGCCAGCAGCCTTCAGGGGGGGAACACTGAAGCTTTCTTT | CASSLQGGNTEAFF
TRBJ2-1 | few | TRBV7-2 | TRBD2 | TGTGCCAGCAGTCGCGGCGGGAGCTCCTACAATGAGCAGTTCTTC | CASSRGGSSYNEQFF
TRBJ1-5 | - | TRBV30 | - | TGTGCCTGGAGTGTAGACACGACAATGAATCAGCCCCAGCATTTT | CAWSVDTTMNQPQHF
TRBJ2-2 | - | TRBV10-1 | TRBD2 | TGCGCCAGCAGTGAGTCGAGGCTAGCGGAGAACACCGGGGAGCTGTTTTTT | CASSESRLAENTGELFF
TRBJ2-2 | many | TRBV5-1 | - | TGCGCCAGCAGCTTGGTTGGCGGAGCCGGGGAGCTGTTTTTT | CASSLVGGAGELFF
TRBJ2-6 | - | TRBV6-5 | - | TGTGCCAGCAGTTACGCCTCGGCTGGGGCCAACGTCCTGACTTTC | CASSYASAGANVLTF
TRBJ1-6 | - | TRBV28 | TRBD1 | TGTGCCAGCAGTTTCGAGACAGGGTTTAATTCACCCCTCCACTTT | CASSFETGFNSPLHF
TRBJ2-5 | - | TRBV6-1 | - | TGTGCCAGCAGAAACATTCAAGGTCTAGAAGAGACCCAGTACTTC | CASRNIQGLEETQYF
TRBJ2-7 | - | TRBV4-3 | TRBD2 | TGCGCCAGCAGCCAAGACCTAGCGGGAGGGTACGAGCAGTACTTC | CASSQDLAGGYEQYF
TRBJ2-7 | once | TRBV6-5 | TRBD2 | TGTGCCAGCAGTTACTCGATTAGCGGGAGTCACGAGCAGTACTTC | CASSYSISGSHEQYF
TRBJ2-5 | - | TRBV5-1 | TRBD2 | TGCGCCAGCAGCTCGGGTACTAGCGGGAGCTGGGAGACCCAGTACTTC | CASSSGTSGSWETQYF
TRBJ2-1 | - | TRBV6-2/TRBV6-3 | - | TGTGCCAGCAGTAGCGAGGCGTACAATGAGCAGTTCTTC | CASSSEAYNEQFF
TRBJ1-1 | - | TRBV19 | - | TGTGCCAGTGCAGGGTTCCCGAACACTGAAGCTTTCTTT | CASAGFPNTEAFF
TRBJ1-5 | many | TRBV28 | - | TGTGCCAGCAGTTTTGGGGGGAAGAATCAGCCCCAGCATTTT | CASSFGGKNQPQHF
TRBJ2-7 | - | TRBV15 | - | TGTGCCACCAGCAGGGGCGGGGCGGGATCCTACGAGCAGTACTTC | CATSRGGAGSYEQYF
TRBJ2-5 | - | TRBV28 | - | TGTGCCAGCACGCGTGTTGGGTCGGGGGAGACCCAGTACTTC | CASTRVGSGETQYF
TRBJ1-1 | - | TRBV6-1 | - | TGTGCCAGCAGTGTACAGAAGGGAGCGGGGAACACTGAAGCTTTCTTT | CASSVQKGAGNTEAFF
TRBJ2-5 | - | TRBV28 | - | TGTGCCAGCAGTTTTAAGACAGCCTTCCTCCAAGAGACCCAGTACTTC | CASSFKTAFLQETQYF
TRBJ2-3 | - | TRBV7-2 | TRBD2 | TGTGCCAGCAGCCCTACAGCCGGGACTAGCGTACTAAATACGCAGTATTTT | CASSPTAGTSVLNTQYF
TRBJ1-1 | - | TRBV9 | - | TGTGCCAGCAGCCCGAATGGACAGTATTCGGGCGAAGCTTTCTTT | CASSPNGQYSGEAFF
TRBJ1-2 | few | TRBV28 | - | TGTGCCAGCAGAATAAGCAGGGGTGGCTACACCTTC | CASRISRGGYTF
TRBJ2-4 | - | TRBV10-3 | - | TGTGCCATCAGTGAAGGCAGGGAAAACATTCAGTACTTC | CAISEGRENIQYF
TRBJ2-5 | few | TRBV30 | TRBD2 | TGTGCCTGGAGTTTGGGAGGGAGGGAGACCCAGTACTTC | CAWSLGGRETQYF
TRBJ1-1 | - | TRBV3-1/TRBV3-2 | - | TGTGCCAGCAGTTCCCAGGGTACGACTGAAGCTTTCTTT | CASSSQGTTEAFF
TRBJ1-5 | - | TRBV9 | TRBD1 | TGTGCCAGCAGCGGAGGGGGCCGCAATCAGCCCCAGCATTTT | CASSGGGRNQPQHF
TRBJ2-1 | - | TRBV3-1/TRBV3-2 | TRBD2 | TGTGCCAGCAGCCAGACTAGCGGGAGGACCCCCTTTGTTCATGAGCAGTTCTTC | CASSQTSGRTPFVHEQFF
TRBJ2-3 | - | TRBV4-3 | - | TGCGCCAGCAGCCAGGCTTTACAGGGTAGCACAGATACGCAGTATTTT | CASSQALQGSTDTQYF
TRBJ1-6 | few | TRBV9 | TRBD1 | TGTGCCAGCAGCGACGGACAGGGGTTCCCCTATAATTCACCCCTCCACTTT | CASSDGQGFPYNSPLHF
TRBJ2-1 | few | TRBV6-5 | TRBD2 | TGTGCCAGCAGTTATCTGTCGGGAGGGCCTAACGATGAGCAGTTCTTC | CASSYLSGGPNDEQFF
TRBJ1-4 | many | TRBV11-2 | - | TGTGCCAGCAGTTACGGGCGGGGAAAACTGTTTTTT | CASSYGRGKLFF
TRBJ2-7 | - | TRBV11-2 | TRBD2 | TGTGCCAGCAGCCCCCTAGCGGGAGGGATCTCATACGAGCAGTACTTC | CASSPLAGGISYEQYF
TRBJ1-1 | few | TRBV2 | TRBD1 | TGTGCCAGCAGGGGACAGACGAACACTGAAGCTTTCTTT | CASRGQTNTEAFF
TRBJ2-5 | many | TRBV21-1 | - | TGTGCCAGCAGCAAAGTCGGGACTAGCGGGGGGGGTTCCCAAGAGACCCAGTACTTC | CASSKVGTSGGGSQETQYF
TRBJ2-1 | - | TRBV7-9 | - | TGTGCCAGCAGCTTATTCATCTACAATGAGCAGTTCTTC | CASSLFIYNEQFF
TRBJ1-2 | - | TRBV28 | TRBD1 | TGTGCCAGCAGTCCGGGACAGGGGGATGGCTACACCTTC | CASSPGQGDGYTF
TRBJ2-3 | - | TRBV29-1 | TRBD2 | TGCAGCGTTGAAGATAGTCCCAAAAAACTAGCGGGAGAACGGGATACGCAGTATTTT | CSVEDSPKKLAGERDTQYF